The 2 T cell receptor beta chains listed next were all sequenced from one sample in a study of T cell clonotyping in hematopoietic cell transplantation. As to time point: recipient sample about 28 days before transplant, after cytoreduction. Produced via immunoSEQ multiplex PCR; TCRdb's table is partial and in-frame only. The sample yields 25,000 to 30,000 clones, 82% seen once. The material sequenced was peripheral blood mononuclear cells, taken before stem cell transplant. These receptors all stem from a man in his forties with acute myeloid leukemia. Some clones in this sample may be carry-over from other donors' samples.

In this sample, this clone turned up a few times. The chain uses TRBV19 and TRBJ2-7; D ambiguous. The V gene's germline CDR1 is LNHDA and CDR2 SQIVND (reference sequence). There are 14 residues in the CDR3. V lost 5 bases to trimming and J lost 0 bases, with 11 bases between them. In DNA, the CDR3 is TGTGCCAGTAGTCTCGGCAGGAGCTCCTACGAGCAGTACTTC. Translation gives CASSLGRSSYEQYF.

This chain connects TRBV5-1 to TRBJ2-2, with TRBD1 matching 7 bases. V was clipped by 4 bases and J by 0 bases; unmatched bases: 9. Germline assignment: CDR1 SGHRS and CDR2 YFSETQ. CDR3 length: 17 amino acids. CDR3 sequence reads: CASSLPKTGTNTGELFF. As DNA, the CDR3 is TGCGCCAGCAGCCTCCCAAAGACAGGGACGAACACCGGGGAGCTGTTTTTT.